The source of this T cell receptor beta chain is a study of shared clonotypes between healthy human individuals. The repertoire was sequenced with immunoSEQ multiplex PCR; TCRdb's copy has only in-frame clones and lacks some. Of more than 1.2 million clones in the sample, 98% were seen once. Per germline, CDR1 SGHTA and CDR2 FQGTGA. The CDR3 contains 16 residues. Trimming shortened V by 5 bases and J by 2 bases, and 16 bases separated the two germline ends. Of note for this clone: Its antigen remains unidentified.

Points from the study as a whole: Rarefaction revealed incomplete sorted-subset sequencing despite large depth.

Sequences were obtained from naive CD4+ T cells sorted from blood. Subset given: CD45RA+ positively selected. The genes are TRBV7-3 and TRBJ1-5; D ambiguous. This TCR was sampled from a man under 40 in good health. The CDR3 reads CASSPPGGGGNQPQHF. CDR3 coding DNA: TGTGCCAGCAGCCCGCCGGGCGGAGGCGGCAATCAGCCCCAGCATTTT.